Shown below are 6 T cell receptor beta chains from a single sample sequenced in a study of vaccination effects on CD4 cells after COVID-19. For these receptors, no antigen is known. The repertoire was sequenced with immunoSEQ multiplex PCR; TCRdb's copy has only in-frame clones and lacks some. Altogether more than 35,000 clones are present, around 72% being singletons, with the ten largest covering less than 30%. Antigen-specific CD4+ T cell clonotypes were called by their expansion after viral peptide-pool culture in ViraFEST. The authors isolated CD4+ T cells after around 11 days of culture. This person caught SARS-CoV-2 sometime from March to December 2020, and PCR testing confirmed the infection. This material consisted of CD4+ T cells from PBMCs cultured with a peptide pool, taken before COVID-19 vaccination. The origin of the receptors is a human donor who had a prior SARS-CoV-2 infection.

The chain joins TRBV5-1 to TRBJ2-3; maybe TRBD2 (5 bases). Trimming pared 4 bases from V and 5 bases from J, leaving 11 bases between. The CDR3 loop spans 13 amino acids. Looked up from germline, CDR1 is SGHRS and CDR2 is YFSETQ. DNA of the CDR3: TGCGCCAGCAGCGCCGGACTTTTAGATACGCAGTATTTT. It encodes CASSAGLLDTQYF.

This rearrangement joins TRBV19 to TRBJ2-5; 11 bases align to TRBD2. This CDR3 is 14 amino acids long. The germline V gene has CDR1 LNHDA and CDR2 SQIVND (reference sequence). V dropped 6 bases and J dropped 5; count of bases not matched to a gene: 5. The CDR3 here is CASSRTSGYETQYF. Here the CDR3 DNA reads TGTGCCAGTAGCCGGACTAGCGGGTATGAGACCCAGTACTTC. The variable domain in full, completed from reference TRBV19 and TRBJ2-5, reads DGGITQSPKYLFRKEGQNVTLSCEQNLNHDAMYWYRQDPGQGLRLIYYSQIVNDFQKGDIAEGYSVSREKKESFPLTVTSAQKNPTAFYLCASSRTSGYETQYFGPGTRLLVL.

This chain connects TRBV6-5 to TRBJ2-3; D remains unclear. This CDR3 spans 15 amino acids. CDR1 is MNHEY, CDR2 SVGAGI, per germline. Trimming took off 0 bases at V and 2 bases at J, with 9 bases between the two ends. Here the CDR3 DNA reads TGTGCCAGCAGTTACTCGCGACATAACACAGATACGCAGTATTTT. Protein product: CASSYSRHNTDTQYF.

The chain couples TRBV11-3 to TRBJ1-1, with TRBD1 as a possible D gene (5 bases). Trimming shortened V by 5 bases and J by 0 bases, and 10 bases separated the two germline ends. This CDR3 is built from 14 residues. Germline V gene lookup returns CDR1 SGHNT and CDR2 YENEEA. As DNA, the CDR3 is TGTGCCAGCAGCCCGAGACAGTTGAACACTGAAGCTTTCTTT. This gives the protein CASSPRQLNTEAFF. The variable domain in full, with the rest retrieved from reference TRBV11-3 and TRBJ1-1, is EAGVVQSPRYKIIEKKQPVAFWCNPISGHNTLYWYLQNLGQGPELLIRYENEEAVDDSQLPKDRFSAERLKGVDSTLKIQPAELGDSAVYLCASSPRQLNTEAFFGQGTRLTVV.

Points on this clone: A read error may account for a junction end that differs from germline. The gene calls are TRBV7-7 and TRBJ2-2; weak D call: TRBD2 (5 bases). The germline V gene has CDR1 SSHAT and CDR2 FNYEAQ (reference sequence). There are 15 residues in the CDR3. CDR3 sequence: CASSLGSTESGELFF. The CDR3 DNA reads as TGTGCTAGCAGCTTAGGGAGCACAGAGTCCGGGGAGCTGTTTTTT.

The rearrangement joins TRBV2 to TRBJ1-6; the D is unclear. Germline assignment: CDR1 SNHLY and CDR2 FYNNEI. V was cut by 6 bases and J by 9 bases, with 9 bases left in between. CDR3 length: 12 residues. CDR3 region: CASSQQVSPLHF. The CDR3 DNA reads TGTGCCAGCAGCCAGCAAGTTTCACCCCTCCACTTT.